The source of this T cell receptor (beta chain) is a study of post-analysis software for immune sequencing data. In its sample, this clonotype was seen a few times. What it binds is unknown. Unique-molecular-identifier-tagged TCR beta cDNA libraries were used. From the PCR reads, TCRdb called clonotypes with MiXCR, one entry per CDR3 protein. This sample has 350,000 to 500,000 distinct CDR3 sequences, with less than 40% found just once. CDR3 length: 16 residues. Germline V gene data show CDR1 as DFQATT and CDR2 as SNEGSKA (reference sequence). Trimming cost V 6 bases and J 0 bases, with 18 bases left between them. Study-level results: Patients showed TRBV5-6, TRBV5-1 and TRBV20-1 among five TRBV segments more frequent than in controls.

The source of this sequence is a girl between 2 and 10 years old with multiple sclerosis. The chain combines TRBV20-1 with TRBJ2-1; no clear D gene. Input material: blood. CDR3 DNA: TGCAGTGCGCTGGGTCGCGGCTCGGTCTCCTACAATGAGCAGTTCTTC. Translation: CSALGRGSVSYNEQFF.